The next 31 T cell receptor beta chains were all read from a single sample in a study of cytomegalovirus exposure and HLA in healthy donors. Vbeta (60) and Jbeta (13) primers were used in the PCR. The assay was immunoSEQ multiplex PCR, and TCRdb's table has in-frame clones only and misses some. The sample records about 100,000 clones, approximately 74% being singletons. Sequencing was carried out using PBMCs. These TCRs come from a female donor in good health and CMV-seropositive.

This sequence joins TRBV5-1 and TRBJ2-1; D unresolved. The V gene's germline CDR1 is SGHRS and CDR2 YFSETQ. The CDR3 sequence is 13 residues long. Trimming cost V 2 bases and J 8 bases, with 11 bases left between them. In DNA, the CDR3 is TGCGCCAGCAGCTTAGCAGGATCCGATGAGCAGTTCTTC. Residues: CASSLAGSDEQFF.

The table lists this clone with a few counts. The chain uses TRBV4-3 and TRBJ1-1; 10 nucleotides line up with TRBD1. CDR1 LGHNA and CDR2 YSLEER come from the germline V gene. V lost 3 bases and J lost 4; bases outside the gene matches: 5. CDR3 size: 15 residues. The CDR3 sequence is CASSHLTGGGTEAFF. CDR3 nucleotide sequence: TGCGCCAGCAGCCACCTGACAGGGGGCGGCACTGAAGCTTTCTTT.

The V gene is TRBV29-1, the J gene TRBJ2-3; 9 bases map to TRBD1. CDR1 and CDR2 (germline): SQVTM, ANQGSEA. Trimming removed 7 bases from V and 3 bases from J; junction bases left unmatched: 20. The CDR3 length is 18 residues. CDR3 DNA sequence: TGCAGCGCCGTAGGGCGATTCGGGACAGGGAGTCGAACAGATACGCAGTATTTT. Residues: CSAVGRFGTGSRTDTQYF.

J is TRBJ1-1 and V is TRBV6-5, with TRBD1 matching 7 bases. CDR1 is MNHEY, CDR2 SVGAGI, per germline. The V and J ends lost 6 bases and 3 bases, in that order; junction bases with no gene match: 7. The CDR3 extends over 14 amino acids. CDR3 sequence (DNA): TGTGCCAGCAGCCCGGGGCAGGGGGACACTGAAGCTTTCTTT. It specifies CASSPGQGDTEAFF.

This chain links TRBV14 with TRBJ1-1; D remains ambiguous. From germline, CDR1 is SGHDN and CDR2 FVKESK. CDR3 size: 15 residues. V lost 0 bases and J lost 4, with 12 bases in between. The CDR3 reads CASSQEVGFRTEAFF. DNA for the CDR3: TGTGCCAGCAGCCAAGAAGTCGGGTTTCGCACTGAAGCTTTCTTT.

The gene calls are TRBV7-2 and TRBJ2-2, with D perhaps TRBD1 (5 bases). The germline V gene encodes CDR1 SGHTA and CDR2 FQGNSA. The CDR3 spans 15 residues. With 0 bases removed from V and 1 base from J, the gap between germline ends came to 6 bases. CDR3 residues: CASSLAGVNTGELFF. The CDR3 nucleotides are TGTGCCAGCAGCTTAGCAGGGGTGAACACCGGGGAGCTGTTTTTT.

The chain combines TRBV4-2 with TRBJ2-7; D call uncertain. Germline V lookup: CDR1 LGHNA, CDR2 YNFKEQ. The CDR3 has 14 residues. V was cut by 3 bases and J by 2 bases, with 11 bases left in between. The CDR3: CASSHGQSTYEQYF. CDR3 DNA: TGTGCCAGCAGCCATGGTCAGTCAACCTACGAGCAGTACTTC.

The CDR3 sequence is CASSLPGVLRLGYTF. DNA for the CDR3: TGTGCCAGCAGTCTTCCAGGGGTTCTTCGGCTAGGCTACACCTTC. The chain carries TRBV28 and TRBJ1-2, with a possible D match to TRBD1 (6 bases). This CDR3 contains 15 residues. Germline loops: CDR1 MDHEN, CDR2 SYDVKM. V dropped 5 bases and J dropped 8 bases, with 21 bases sitting between them.

The CDR3 sequence is CASSVSTGGSETQYF. The CDR3 DNA sequence: TGTGCCAGCAGCGTATCGACAGGGGGCTCGGAGACCCAGTACTTC. The V and J genes are TRBV9 and TRBJ2-5; 10 positions agree with TRBD1. V lost 1 base, J lost 5 bases, and 5 bases stayed unmatched. The CDR3 sequence is 15 residues long. Looked up from germline, CDR1 is SGDLS and CDR2 is YYNGEE.

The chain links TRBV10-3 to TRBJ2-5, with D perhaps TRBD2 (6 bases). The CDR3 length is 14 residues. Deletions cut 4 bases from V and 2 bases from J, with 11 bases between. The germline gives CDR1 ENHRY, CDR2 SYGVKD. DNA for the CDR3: TGTGCCATCAGTGGGGGGAGGCAGCAAGAGACCCAGTACTTC. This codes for CAISGGRQQETQYF.

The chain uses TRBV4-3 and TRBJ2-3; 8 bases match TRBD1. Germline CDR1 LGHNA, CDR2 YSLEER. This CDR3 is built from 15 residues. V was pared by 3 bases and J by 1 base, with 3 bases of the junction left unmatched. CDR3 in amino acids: CASSQSGGGTDTQYF. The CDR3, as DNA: TGCGCCAGCAGCCAGTCAGGGGGCGGCACAGATACGCAGTATTTT.

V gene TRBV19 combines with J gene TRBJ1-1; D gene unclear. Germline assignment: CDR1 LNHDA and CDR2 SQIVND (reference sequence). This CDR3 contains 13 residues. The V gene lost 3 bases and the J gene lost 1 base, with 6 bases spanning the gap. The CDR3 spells CASSISENTEAFF. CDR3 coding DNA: TGTGCCAGTAGTATTTCAGAGAACACTGAAGCTTTCTTT.

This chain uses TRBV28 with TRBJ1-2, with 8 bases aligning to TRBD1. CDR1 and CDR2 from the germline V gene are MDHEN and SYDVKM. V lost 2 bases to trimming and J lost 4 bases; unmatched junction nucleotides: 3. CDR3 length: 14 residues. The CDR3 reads CASSLIQGAYGYTF. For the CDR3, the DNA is TGTGCCAGCAGTTTAATCCAGGGGGCCTATGGCTACACCTTC.

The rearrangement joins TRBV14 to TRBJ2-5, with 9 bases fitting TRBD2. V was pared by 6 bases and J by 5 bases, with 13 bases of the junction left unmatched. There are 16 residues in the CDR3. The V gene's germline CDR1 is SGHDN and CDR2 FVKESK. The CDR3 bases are TGTGCCAGCAGTCTTGGACTAGCGCTCACCCCGGAGACCCAGTACTTC. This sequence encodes CASSLGLALTPETQYF.

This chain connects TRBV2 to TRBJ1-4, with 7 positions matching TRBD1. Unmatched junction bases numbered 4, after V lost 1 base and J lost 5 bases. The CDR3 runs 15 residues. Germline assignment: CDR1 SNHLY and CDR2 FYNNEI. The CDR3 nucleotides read TGTGCCAGCAGTGAAGGAGACAGGGAAAATGAAAAACTGTTTTTT. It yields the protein CASSEGDRENEKLFF.

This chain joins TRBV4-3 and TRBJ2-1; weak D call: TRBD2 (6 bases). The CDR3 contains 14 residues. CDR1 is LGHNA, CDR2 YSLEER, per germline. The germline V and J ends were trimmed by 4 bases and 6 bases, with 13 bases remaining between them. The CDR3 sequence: CASSPRLVANEQFF. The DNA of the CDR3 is TGCGCCAGCAGCCCCCGACTAGTCGCCAATGAGCAGTTCTTC.

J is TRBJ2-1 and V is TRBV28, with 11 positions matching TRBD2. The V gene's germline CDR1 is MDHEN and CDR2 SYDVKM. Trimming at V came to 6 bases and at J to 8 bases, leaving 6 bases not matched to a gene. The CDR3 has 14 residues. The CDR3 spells CASSLSGGAYEQFF. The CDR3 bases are TGTGCCAGCAGCCTTAGCGGGGGGGCATATGAGCAGTTCTTC.

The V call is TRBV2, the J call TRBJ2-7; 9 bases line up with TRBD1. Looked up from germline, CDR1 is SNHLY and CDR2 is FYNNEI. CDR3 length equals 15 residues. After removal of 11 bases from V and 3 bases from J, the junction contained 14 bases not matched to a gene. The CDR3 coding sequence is TGTGCCGGGACAGGGCGAGGGGGCGAGTTCTACGAGCAGTACTTC. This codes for CAGTGRGGEFYEQYF.

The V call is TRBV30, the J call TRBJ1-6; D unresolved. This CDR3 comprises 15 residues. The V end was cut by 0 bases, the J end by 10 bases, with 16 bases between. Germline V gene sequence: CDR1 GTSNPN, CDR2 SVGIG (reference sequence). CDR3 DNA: TGTGCCTGGAGTGTACTGACTGACGCCAAATCACCCCTCCACTTT. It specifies CAWSVLTDAKSPLHF.

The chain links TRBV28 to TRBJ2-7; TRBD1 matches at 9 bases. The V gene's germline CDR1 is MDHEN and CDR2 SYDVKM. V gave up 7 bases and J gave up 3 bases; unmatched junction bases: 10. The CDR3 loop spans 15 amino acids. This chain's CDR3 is CASNPAGTGIYEQYF. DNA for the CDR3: TGTGCCAGCAACCCAGCCGGGACAGGGATCTACGAGCAGTACTTC. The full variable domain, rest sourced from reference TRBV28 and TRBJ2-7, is DVKVTQSSRYLVKRTGEKVFLECVQDMDHENMFWYRQDPGLGLRLIYFSYDVKMKEKGDIPEGYSVSREKKERFSLILESASTNQTSMYLCASNPAGTGIYEQYFGPGTRLTVT.

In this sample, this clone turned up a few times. Written as DNA, the CDR3 is TGCAGCGTTTACGAGACTAGCGGGAGTAGTGAGCAGTTCTTC. The encoded protein is CSVYETSGSSEQFF. This chain joins TRBV29-1 and TRBJ2-1; TRBD2 aligns across 12 bases. V trimming: 5 bases; J trimming: 9 bases; junction bases outside the gene matches: 8. The germline V gene has CDR1 SQVTM and CDR2 ANQGSEA. This CDR3 has 14 residues.

The CDR3 protein is CSVERARGQGSTNTSGEQYF. In DNA, the CDR3 is TGCAGCGTTGAACGGGCCCGGGGACAGGGGTCGACTAATACCTCAGGGGAGCAGTACTTC. J is TRBJ2-7 and V is TRBV29-1, with 10 positions matching TRBD1. This CDR3 spans 20 amino acids. V lost 2 bases, J lost 7 bases, and 26 bases stayed unmatched. From germline, CDR1 is SQVTM and CDR2 ANQGSEA.

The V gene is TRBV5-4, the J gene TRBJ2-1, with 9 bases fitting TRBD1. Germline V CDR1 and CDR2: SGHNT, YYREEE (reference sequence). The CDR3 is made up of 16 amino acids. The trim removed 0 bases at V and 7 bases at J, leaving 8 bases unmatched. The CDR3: CASSLEWGQGRNEQFF. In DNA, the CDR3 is TGTGCCAGCAGCTTGGAGTGGGGACAGGGTAGGAATGAGCAGTTCTTC.

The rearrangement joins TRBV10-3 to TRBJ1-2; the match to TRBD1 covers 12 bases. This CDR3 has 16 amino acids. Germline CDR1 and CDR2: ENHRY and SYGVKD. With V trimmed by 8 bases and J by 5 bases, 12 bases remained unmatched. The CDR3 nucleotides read TGTGCCATCCCGGGCCCGGGACAGGGGGCGCGGTATGGCTACACCTTC. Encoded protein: CAIPGPGQGARYGYTF.

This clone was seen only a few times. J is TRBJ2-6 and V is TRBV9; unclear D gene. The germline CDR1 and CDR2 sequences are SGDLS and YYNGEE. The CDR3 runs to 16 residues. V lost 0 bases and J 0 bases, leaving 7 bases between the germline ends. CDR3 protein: CASSVGLFSGANVLTF. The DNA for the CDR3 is TGTGCCAGCAGCGTAGGACTCTTCTCTGGGGCCAACGTCCTGACTTTC.

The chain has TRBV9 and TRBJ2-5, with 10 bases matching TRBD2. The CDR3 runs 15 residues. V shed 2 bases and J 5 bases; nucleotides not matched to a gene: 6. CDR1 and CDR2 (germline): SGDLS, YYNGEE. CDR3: CASSVSGGARETQYF. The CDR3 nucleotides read TGTGCCAGCAGCGTCAGCGGGGGGGCCAGGGAGACCCAGTACTTC.

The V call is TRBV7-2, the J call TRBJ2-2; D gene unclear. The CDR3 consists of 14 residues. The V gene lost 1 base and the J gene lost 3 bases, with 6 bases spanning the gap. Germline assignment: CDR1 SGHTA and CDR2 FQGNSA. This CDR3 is CASSLGSDTGELFF. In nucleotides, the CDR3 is TGTGCCAGCAGCTTAGGATCGGACACCGGGGAGCTGTTTTTT.

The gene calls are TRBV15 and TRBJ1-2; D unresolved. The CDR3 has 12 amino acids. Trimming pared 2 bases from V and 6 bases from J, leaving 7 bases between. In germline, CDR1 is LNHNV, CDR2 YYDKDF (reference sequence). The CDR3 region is CATSRSRDGYTF. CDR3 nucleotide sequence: TGTGCCACCAGCAGATCCCGGGATGGCTACACCTTC.

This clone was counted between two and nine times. CDR3 in DNA: TGTGCCAGCAGTGGAGACACTGAAGCTTTCTTT. It is translated as CASSGDTEAFF. This chain uses TRBV2 with TRBJ1-1; D unresolved. Germline V CDR1 and CDR2: SNHLY, FYNNEI. V was clipped by 4 bases and J by 3 bases, with 3 bases between them. This CDR3 comprises 11 residues.

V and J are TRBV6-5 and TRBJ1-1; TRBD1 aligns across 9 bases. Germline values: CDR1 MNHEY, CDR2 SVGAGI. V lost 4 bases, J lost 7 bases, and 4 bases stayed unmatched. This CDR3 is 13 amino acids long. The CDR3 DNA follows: TGTGCCAGCAGTTGGGGACAGGGCTATGAAGCTTTCTTT. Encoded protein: CASSWGQGYEAFF.

The CDR3 sequence is CASSASGASNTGELFF. CDR3 DNA: TGTGCCAGCAGCGCGAGCGGCGCATCGAACACCGGGGAGCTGTTTTTT. The genes are TRBV9 and TRBJ2-2, with a tentative D call TRBD2 (5 bases). This CDR3 comprises 16 residues. V lost 3 bases to trimming and J lost 0 bases, with 12 bases between them. Per the germline V gene, CDR1 is SGDLS and CDR2 is YYNGEE.